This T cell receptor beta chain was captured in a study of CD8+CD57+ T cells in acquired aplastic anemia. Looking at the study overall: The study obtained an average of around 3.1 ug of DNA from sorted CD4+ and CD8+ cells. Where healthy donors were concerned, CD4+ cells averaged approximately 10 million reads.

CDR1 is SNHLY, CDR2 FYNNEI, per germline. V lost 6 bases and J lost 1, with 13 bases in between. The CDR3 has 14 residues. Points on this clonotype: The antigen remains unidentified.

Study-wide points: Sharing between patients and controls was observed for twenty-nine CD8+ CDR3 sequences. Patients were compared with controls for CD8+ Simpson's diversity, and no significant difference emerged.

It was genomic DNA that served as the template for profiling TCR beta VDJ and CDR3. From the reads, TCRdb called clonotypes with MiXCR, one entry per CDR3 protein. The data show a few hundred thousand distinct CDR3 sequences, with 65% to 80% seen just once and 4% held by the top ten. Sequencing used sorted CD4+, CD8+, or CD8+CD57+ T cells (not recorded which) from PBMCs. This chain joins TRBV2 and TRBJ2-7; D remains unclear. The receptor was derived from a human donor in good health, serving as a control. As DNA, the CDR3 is TGTGCCAGCAGAGACGGACGTAGTTCCTACGAGCAGTACTTC. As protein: CASRDGRSSYEQYF. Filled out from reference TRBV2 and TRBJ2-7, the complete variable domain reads EPEVTQTPSHQVTQMGQEVILRCVPISNHLYFYWYRQILGQKVEFLVSFYNNEISEKSEIFDDQFSVERPDGSNFTLKIRSTKLEDSAMYFCASRDGRSSYEQYFGPGTRLTVT.